The 9 T cell receptor beta chains below all came from one sample that was sequenced in a study of blood T cell repertoires in COVID-19. Data came from immunoSEQ multiplex PCR; TCRdb stores just in-frame clones and leaves some out. The sample records about 190,000 clones, more than 60% being singletons. Input material: peripheral blood. These receptor sequences come from a woman between 45 and 65 years old with acute or convalescent COVID-19.

This sequence joins TRBV7-9 and TRBJ2-2, with TRBD1 matching 9 bases. Germline V CDR1 and CDR2: SEHNR, FQNEAQ (reference sequence). The CDR3 runs 13 residues. V was pared by 5 bases and J by 6 bases, with 1 base of the junction left unmatched. This CDR3 is CASSRTGAGELFF. For the CDR3, the DNA is TGTGCCAGCAGCCGGACAGGGGCCGGGGAGCTGTTTTTT.

This clone was observed a single time. V usage is TRBV14 and J usage is TRBJ1-1; 7 bases line up with TRBD1. The V segment lost 4 bases and the J segment 4 bases; nucleotides outside the gene matches: 12. Germline assignment: CDR1 SGHDN and CDR2 FVKESK. This CDR3 is 16 amino acids long. The CDR3 sequence: CASSLLGQLYGTEAFF. The CDR3 bases are TGTGCCAGCAGCCTATTGGGACAGCTTTATGGCACTGAAGCTTTCTTT.

The table lists this clone with a few counts. The rearrangement links TRBV14 to TRBJ1-4, with 10 bases fitting TRBD1. Germline V gene data show CDR1 as SGHDN and CDR2 as FVKESK. This CDR3 contains 15 residues. V was clipped by 4 bases and J by 4 bases; unmatched bases: 3. The CDR3 bases are TGTGCCAGCAGCCCGACAGGGGGCATTAATGAAAAACTGTTTTTT. It is translated as CASSPTGGINEKLFF.

The chain recombines TRBV9 with TRBJ2-7; tentatively, D is TRBD2 (6 bases). This CDR3 has 15 amino acids. From germline, CDR1 is SGDLS and CDR2 YYNGEE. Trimming removed 2 bases at V and 7 bases at J, with 19 bases between. The CDR3 spells CASSVGGRSNGEQYF. In DNA form, the CDR3 reads TGTGCCAGCAGCGTGGGGGGACGTAGCAATGGAGAGCAGTACTTC.

This clone was counted between two and nine times. J is TRBJ1-5 and V is TRBV10-2, with TRBD1 matching over 7 bases. This CDR3 comprises 14 residues. Germline loops: CDR1 WSHSY, CDR2 SAAADI. J lost 4 bases, V lost 7 bases, and 7 bases had no gene match. The CDR3 here is CASKGARENQPQHF. CDR3 bases: TGCGCCAGCAAGGGGGCCAGGGAAAATCAGCCCCAGCATTTT.

Only a few counts were recorded for this clone. CDR3 in DNA: TGTGCCAGTAGTAGGAGGGACAGTGCCTACGAGCAGTACTTC. Residues: CASSRRDSAYEQYF. The chain combines TRBV19 with TRBJ2-7, with a possible D match to TRBD1 (7 bases). The CDR3 length is 14 residues. The V end was cut by 4 bases, the J end by 2 bases, with 12 bases between. The germline gives CDR1 LNHDA, CDR2 SQIVND (reference sequence). Full variable domain (rest looked up from reference TRBV19 and TRBJ2-7): DGGITQSPKYLFRKEGQNVTLSCEQNLNHDAMYWYRQDPGQGLRLIYYSQIVNDFQKGDIAEGYSVSREKKESFPLTVTSAQKNPTAFYLCASSRRDSAYEQYFGPGTRLTVT.

This clone was recorded once. The rearrangement joins TRBV6-5 to TRBJ2-1; D perhaps matches TRBD2 (6 bases). The CDR3 contains 14 residues. Between the trimmed V and J ends, which lost 8 bases and 0 bases, there was a span of 11 bases. Germline V gene sequence: CDR1 MNHEY, CDR2 SVGAGI. The chain's CDR3 is CASCIGSSYNEQFF. The CDR3 region has the DNA TGTGCCAGCTGTATCGGGAGCTCCTACAATGAGCAGTTCTTC.

This chain uses TRBV29-1 with TRBJ2-7, with 8 nucleotides matching TRBD2. CDR3 length: 13 residues. The ends lost 7 bases at V and 0 bases at J; junction bases unmatched: 5. Germline loops: CDR1 SQVTM, CDR2 ANQGSEA. The CDR3 DNA sequence: TGCAGCGCCCACAGCGGGAGCTCCTACGAGCAGTACTTC. It translates to CSAHSGSSYEQYF.

V and J are TRBV6-6 and TRBJ2-7; 11 bases match TRBD2. Germline CDR1 MNHNY, CDR2 SVGAGI (reference sequence). The V segment lost 7 bases and the J segment 2 bases; nucleotides outside the gene matches: 10. CDR3 size: 16 residues. The CDR3 coding sequence is TGTGCCAGCAAACCACTCGGGACTAGCGGAACCTACGAGCAGTACTTC. This sequence encodes CASKPLGTSGTYEQYF.